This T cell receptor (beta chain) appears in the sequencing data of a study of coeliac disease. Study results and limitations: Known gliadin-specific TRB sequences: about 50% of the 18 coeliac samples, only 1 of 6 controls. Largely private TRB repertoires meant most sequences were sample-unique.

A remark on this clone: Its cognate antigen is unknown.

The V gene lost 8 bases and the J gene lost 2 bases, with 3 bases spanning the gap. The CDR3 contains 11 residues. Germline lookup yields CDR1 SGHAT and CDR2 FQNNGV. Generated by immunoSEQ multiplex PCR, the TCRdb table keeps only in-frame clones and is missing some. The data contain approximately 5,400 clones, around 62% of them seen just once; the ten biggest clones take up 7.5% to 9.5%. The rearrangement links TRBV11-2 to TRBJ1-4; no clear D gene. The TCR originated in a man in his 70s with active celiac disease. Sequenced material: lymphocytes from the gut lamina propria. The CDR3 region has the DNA TGTGCCAGCGGCACTAATGAAAAACTGTTTTTT. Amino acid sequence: CASGTNEKLFF.